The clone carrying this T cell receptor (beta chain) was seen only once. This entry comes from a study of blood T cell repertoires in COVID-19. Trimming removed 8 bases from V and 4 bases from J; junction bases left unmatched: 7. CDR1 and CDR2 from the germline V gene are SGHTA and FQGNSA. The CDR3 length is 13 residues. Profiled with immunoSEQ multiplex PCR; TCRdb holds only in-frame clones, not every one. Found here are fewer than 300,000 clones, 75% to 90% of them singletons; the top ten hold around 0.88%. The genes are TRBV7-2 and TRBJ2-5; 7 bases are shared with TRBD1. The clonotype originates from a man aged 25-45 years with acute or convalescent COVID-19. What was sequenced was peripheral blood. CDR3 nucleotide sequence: TGTGCCAGCTCTAGGGGGCGGAGAGAGACCCAGTACTTC. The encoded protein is CASSRGRRETQYF.